This TCR beta chain was identified in a study of response to subunit inactivated influenza vaccine. This clonotype was observed a handful of times. Antigen specificity is unknown. Study results and caveats: Each seasonal flu vaccination may recruit only limited new T cells, authors suggested.

Germline CDR1 is DFQATT and CDR2 is SNEGSKA (reference sequence). The CDR3 consists of 15 residues. Trimming removed 0 bases from V and 7 bases from J, with 18 bases in between. TCRdb recomputed calls from the RT-PCR reads with MiXCR, one row per CDR3 protein. Of a few hundred thousand distinct CDR3 sequences in the sample, 14% are singletons; the top ten hold 11%. This TCR was sampled from a man aged 50 or older who received an inactivated influenza vaccine. This specimen was PBMCs from blood, taken roughly 12 days after vaccination. The chain is built from TRBV20-1 and TRBJ2-5; possible D gene TRBD1, 9 bases. The CDR3 coding sequence is TGCAGTGCTAGAGATTTACGGGGGGGACAGGGGACCCAGTACTTC. It yields the protein CSARDLRGGQGTQYF.